This T cell receptor (beta chain) was obtained from a study of regulatory T cells in long-lasting Graves disease. About this clonotype: The junction and the germline gene differ at one end; a read error may be behind it.

Sample time point: newly diagnosed GD, antithyroid drugs for less than 3 months. PBMC RNA was the source of the TCR library. This CDR3 comprises 14 residues. Germline CDR1 and CDR2: MNHEY and SMNVEV (reference sequence). Combining iRepertoire HTBI primers with Arm-PCR of CDR3 regions, the authors built TCR beta libraries. TCRdb ran MiXCR on the multiplex PCR reads and lists one entry per CDR3 protein. Of some 460,000 distinct CDR3 sequences listed, around 16% were seen once; the top ten hold over 9%. This sample was also put to use in a study of T cells in Graves' hyperthyroidism and ophthalmopathy. That work contributes: HTBI primers were the set used in a first-round RT-PCR of the TCR CDR3.

This clonotype was obtained from a man in his forties with Graves disease. The chain combines TRBV27 with TRBJ2-1; 10 bases are a match to TRBD2. The specimen comprised peripheral blood mononuclear cells (PBMCs), sampled at new diagnosis, from a patient treated with antithyroid drugs. The CDR3 reads CASSLGLAYSEQFF. CDR3 DNA sequence: TGTGCCAGCAGTTTGGGACTAGCGTACAGTGAGCAGTTCTTC.